The present entry profiles one T cell receptor beta chain with its context. Its antigen is unknown. This entry belongs to a study of CD8+ T cells in alopecia areata. Study context: A 6-month period off drug followed tofacitinib, which lasted 6 to 18 months. Study-wide results and caveats: With tofacitinib ongoing, many expanded lesional clones persisted in both scalp and blood. Among the top 100, expanded CD8+ clones were significantly decreased by tofacitinib, as was scalp clonality. Lesional scalp, especially alopecia totalis/universalis, showed higher clonality than normal scalp.

The treatment denotes: oral pan-JAK inhibitor, 5-10 mg twice daily. Sequencing used cDNA as its template, made by extracting RNA and reverse transcribing it. The repertoire was sequenced with immunoSEQ multiplex PCR; TCRdb's copy has only in-frame clones and lacks some. This sample yields 190,000 or so clones, of which about 60% are seen a single time; less than 4% belongs to the top ten. The receptor was derived from a human donor with alopecia areata. The sample in question was CD4+ T cells sorted from blood, obtained at week 4, from a patient treated with tofacitinib.

CDR3 region: CASSVEWAGVNTGELFF. The CDR3 nucleotides are TGTGCCAGCAGCGTAGAGTGGGCAGGGGTGAACACCGGGGAGCTGTTTTTT. This sequence joins TRBV9 and TRBJ2-2, with D possibly TRBD1 on 6 matching bases. Germline CDR1 reads SGDLS; CDR2 reads YYNGEE. This CDR3 has 17 residues. V was pared by 0 bases and J by 1 base, with 13 bases between.